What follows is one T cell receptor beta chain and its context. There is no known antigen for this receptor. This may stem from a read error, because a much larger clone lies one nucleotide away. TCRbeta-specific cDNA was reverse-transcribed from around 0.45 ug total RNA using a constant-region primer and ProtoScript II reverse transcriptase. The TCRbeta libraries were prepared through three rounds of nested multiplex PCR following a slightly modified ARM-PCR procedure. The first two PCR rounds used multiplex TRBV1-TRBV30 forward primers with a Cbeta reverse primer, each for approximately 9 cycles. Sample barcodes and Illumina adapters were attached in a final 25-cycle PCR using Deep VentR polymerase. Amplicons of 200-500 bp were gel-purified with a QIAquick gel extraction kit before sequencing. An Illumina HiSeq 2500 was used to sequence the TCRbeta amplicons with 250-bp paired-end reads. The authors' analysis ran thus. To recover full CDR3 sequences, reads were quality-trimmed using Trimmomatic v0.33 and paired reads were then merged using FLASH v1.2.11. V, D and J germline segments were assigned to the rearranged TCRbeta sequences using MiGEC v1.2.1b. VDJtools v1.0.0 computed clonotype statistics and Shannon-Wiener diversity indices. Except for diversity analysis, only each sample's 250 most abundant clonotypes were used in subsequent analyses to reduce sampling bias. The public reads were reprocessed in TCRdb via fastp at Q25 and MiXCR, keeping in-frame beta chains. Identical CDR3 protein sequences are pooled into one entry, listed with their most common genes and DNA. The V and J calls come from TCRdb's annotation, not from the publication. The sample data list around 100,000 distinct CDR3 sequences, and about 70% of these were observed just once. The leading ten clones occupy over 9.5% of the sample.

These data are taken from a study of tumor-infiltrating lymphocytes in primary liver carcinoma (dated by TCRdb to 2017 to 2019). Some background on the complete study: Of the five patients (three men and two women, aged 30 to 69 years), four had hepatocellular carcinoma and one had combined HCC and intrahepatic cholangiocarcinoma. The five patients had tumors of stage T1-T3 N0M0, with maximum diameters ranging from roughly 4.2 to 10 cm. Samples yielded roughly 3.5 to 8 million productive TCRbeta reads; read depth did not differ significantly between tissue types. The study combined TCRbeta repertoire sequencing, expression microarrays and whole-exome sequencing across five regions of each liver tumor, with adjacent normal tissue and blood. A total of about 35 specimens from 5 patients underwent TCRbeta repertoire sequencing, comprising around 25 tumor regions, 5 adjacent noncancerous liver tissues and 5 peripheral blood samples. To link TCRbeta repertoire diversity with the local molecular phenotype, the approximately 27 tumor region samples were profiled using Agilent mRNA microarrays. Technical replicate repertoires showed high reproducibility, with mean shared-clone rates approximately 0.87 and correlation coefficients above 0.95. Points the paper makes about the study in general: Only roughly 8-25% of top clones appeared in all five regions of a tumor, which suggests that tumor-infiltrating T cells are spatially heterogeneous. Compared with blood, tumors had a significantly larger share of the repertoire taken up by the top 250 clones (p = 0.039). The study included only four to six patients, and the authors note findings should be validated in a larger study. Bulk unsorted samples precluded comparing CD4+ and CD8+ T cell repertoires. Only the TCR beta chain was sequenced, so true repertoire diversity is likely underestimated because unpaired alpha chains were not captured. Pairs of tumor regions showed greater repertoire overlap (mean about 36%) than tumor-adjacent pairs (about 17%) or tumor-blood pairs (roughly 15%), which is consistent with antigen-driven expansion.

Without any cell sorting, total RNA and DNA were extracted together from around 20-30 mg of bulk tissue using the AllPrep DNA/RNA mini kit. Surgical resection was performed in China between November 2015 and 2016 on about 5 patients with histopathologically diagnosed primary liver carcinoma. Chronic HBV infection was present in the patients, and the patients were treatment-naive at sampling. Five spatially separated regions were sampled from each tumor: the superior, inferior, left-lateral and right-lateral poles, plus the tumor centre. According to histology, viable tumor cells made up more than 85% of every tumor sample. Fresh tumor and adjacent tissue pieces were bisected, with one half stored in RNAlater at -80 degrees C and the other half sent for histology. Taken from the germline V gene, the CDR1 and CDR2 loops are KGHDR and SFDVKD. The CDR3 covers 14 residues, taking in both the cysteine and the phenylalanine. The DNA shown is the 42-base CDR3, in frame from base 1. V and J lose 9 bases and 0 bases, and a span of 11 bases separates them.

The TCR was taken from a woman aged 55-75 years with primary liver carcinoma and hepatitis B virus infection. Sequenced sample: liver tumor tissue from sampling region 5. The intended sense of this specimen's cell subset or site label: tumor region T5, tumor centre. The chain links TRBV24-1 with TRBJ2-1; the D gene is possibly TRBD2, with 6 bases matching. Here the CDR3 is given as CATLVGGSYNEQFF. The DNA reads TGTGCCACCTTAGTGGGGGGCTCCTACAATGAGCAGTTCTTC.